The clone carrying this T cell receptor (beta chain) appeared a few times. Its target is not known. The data were taken from a study of OX40 agonist ivuxolimab in advanced cancers. Study-level information: At 65% to 85% male, the cohort had a mean age of approximately 60 years, ranging from 23 to 79. Study-wide points: Not determined was the antigen specificity of the expanded peripheral T cells.

The table came from immunoSEQ multiplex PCR; TCRdb's copy has only in-frame clones and leaves some out. The table lists approximately 54,000 clones, approximately 93% of them singletons, with 10% to 15% in the top ten. This clonotype was sampled from an adult with an advanced solid tumor such as melanoma, head and neck, liver or kidney cancer. The starting material was CD4+ or CD8+ T cells sorted from blood, obtained in a trial of the OX40 agonist ivuxolimab.

The CDR3 here is CATSRGNSPLHF. CDR3 DNA: TGTGCCACCAGCAGGGGAAATTCACCCCTCCACTTT. The chain employs TRBV15 and TRBJ1-6; D remains ambiguous. Germline values: CDR1 LNHNV, CDR2 YYDKDF (reference sequence). The CDR3 extends over 12 amino acids. V was trimmed by 3 bases and J by 7 bases, leaving 4 bases between them.